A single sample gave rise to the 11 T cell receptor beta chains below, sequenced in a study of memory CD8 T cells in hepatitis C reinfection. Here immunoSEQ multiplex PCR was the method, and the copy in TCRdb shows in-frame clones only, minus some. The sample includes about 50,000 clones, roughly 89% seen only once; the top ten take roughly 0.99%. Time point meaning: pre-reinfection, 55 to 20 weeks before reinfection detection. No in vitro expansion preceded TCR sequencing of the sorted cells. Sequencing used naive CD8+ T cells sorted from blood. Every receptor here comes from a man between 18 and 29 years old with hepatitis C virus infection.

CDR3 loop: CASSLYSGSTYNEQFF. The CDR3 DNA follows: TGTGCCAGCAGCCTATACAGCGGGTCTACCTACAATGAGCAGTTCTTC. This chain uses TRBV9 with TRBJ2-1; maybe TRBD2 (6 bases). This CDR3 is built from 16 residues. The germline V gene encodes CDR1 SGDLS and CDR2 YYNGEE. Trimming removed 4 bases from V and 2 bases from J, with 16 bases in between.

CDR3 amino acids: CASGPFTSGGPDTQYF. CDR3 in DNA: TGTGCTAGTGGCCCCTTCACTAGCGGGGGGCCGGATACGCAGTATTTT. The J gene is TRBJ2-3, the V gene TRBV12-5, with 12 bases identical to TRBD2. Germline CDR1 reads LGHNT; CDR2 reads FRNRAP. Unmatched junction bases numbered 10, after V lost 6 bases and J lost 6 bases. This CDR3 has 16 residues.

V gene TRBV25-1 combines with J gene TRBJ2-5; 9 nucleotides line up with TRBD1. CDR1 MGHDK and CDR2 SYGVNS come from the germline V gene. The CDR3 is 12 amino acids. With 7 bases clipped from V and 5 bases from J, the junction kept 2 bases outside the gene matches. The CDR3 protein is CASTGQGETQYF. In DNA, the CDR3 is TGTGCCAGCACAGGACAGGGGGAGACCCAGTACTTC.

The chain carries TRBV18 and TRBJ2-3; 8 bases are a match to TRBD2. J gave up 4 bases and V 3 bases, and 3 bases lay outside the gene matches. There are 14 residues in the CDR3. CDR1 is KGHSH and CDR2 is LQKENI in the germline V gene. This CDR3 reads CASSPGTRADTQYF. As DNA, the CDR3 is TGTGCCAGCTCACCCGGGACTAGGGCAGATACGCAGTATTTT.

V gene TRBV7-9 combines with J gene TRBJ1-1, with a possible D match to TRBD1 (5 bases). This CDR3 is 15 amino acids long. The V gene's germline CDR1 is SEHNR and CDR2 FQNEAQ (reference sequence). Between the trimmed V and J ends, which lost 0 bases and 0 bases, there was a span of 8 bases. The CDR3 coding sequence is TGTGCCAGCAGCTTAGCTCAGGGAATGAACACTGAAGCTTTCTTT. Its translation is CASSLAQGMNTEAFF.

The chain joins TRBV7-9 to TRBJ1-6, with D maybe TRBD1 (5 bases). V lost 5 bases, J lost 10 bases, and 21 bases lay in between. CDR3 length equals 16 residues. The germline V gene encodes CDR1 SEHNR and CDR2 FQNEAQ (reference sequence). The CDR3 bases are TGTGCCAGCAGCCCGGAACTCGGGGGACGGGGATCACCCCTCCACTTT. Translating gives CASSPELGGRGSPLHF.

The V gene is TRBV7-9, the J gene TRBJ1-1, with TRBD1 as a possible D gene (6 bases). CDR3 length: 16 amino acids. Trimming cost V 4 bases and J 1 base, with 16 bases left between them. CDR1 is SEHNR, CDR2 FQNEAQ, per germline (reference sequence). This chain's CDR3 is CASSSRGGVGNTEAFF. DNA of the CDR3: TGTGCCAGCAGCTCCAGGGGAGGGGTGGGGAACACTGAAGCTTTCTTT.

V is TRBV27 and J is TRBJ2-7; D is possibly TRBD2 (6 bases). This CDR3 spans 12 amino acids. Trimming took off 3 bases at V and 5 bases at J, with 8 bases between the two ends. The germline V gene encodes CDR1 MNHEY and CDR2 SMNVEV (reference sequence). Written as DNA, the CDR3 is TGTGCCAGCAGTTTGACGGGGGACGAGCAGTACTTC. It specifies CASSLTGDEQYF.

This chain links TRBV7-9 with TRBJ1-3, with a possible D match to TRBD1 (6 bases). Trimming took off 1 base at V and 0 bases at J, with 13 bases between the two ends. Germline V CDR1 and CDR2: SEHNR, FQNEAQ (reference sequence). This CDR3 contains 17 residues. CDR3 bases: TGTGCCAGCAGCTTAGTTCTGACAGGAACCTCTGGAAACACCATATATTTT. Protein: CASSLVLTGTSGNTIYF.

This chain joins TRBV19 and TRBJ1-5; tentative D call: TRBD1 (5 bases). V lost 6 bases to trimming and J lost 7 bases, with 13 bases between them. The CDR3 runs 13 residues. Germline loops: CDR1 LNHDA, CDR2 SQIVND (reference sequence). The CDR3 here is CASSQSGWQPQHF. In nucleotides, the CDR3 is TGTGCCAGTAGCCAGTCAGGGTGGCAGCCCCAGCATTTT. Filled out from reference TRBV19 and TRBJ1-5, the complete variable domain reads DGGITQSPKYLFRKEGQNVTLSCEQNLNHDAMYWYRQDPGQGLRLIYYSQIVNDFQKGDIAEGYSVSREKKESFPLTVTSAQKNPTAFYLCASSQSGWQPQHFGDGTRLSIL.

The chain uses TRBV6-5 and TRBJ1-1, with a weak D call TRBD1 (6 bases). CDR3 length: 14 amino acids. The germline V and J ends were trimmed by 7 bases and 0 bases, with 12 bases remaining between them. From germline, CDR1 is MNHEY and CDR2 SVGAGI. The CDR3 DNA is TGTGCCAGCACCCCGGGACAAGTGAACACTGAAGCTTTCTTT. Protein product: CASTPGQVNTEAFF.